The 30 T cell receptor beta chains presented below share a single source sample, sequenced in a study of graft-versus-host responses after intestinal transplantation. Method: immunoSEQ multiplex PCR; TCRdb's copy keeps in-frame clones and lacks some. The repertoire holds roughly 92,000 clones, with under 90% as singletons. Their antigens are not known. Sequenced material: unstimulated CD4+ T cells sorted from spleen or lymph node cells, taken before intestinal transplant. These receptors all come from a human donor who received an intestinal transplant.

Turning to this clone: A junction boundary mismatches the germline segment, possibly from a read error. This CDR3 is CATSREGQRNSPLHF. CDR3 bases: TGTGCCACCAGCCGAGAGGGACAGCGGAATTCACCCCTCCACTTT. The V and J genes are TRBV15 and TRBJ1-6; 7 positions agree with TRBD1. CDR3 length: 15 residues. The germline V gene has CDR1 LNHNV and CDR2 YYDKDF (reference sequence).

The gene calls are TRBV2 and TRBJ2-5, with 7 bases aligning to TRBD2. The germline V gene encodes CDR1 SNHLY and CDR2 FYNNEI. This CDR3 region has 15 residues. Trimming took 8 bases from V and 7 from J; bases not matched to a gene: 16. CDR3 in amino acids: CASEAGYSHPGTQYF. CDR3 nucleotides: TGTGCCAGCGAAGCGGGGTACTCCCACCCGGGGACCCAGTACTTC.

The rearrangement joins TRBV7-3 to TRBJ2-7; D is uncertain. V gave up 5 bases and J gave up 3 bases, with 14 bases separating them. The V gene's germline CDR1 is SGHTA and CDR2 FQGTGA. CDR3 length: 14 amino acids. CDR3 region: CASSPPRTNYEQYF. In nucleotides, the CDR3 is TGTGCCAGCAGCCCCCCTAGAACCAACTACGAGCAGTACTTC.

The genes are TRBV14 and TRBJ1-2, with a weak D call TRBD1 (5 bases). Trimming shortened V by 2 bases and J by 13 bases, and 14 bases separated the two germline ends. This CDR3 is 12 amino acids long. CDR1 and CDR2 from the germline V gene are SGHDN and FVKESK. DNA for the CDR3: TGTGCCAGCAGCCAACCGGGACTGCCCCTCACCTTC. Amino acid sequence: CASSQPGLPLTF.

V is TRBV18 and J is TRBJ1-2; D may be TRBD1 (6 bases). The CDR3 loop spans 15 amino acids. Trimming removed 2 bases from V and 6 bases from J, with 16 bases in between. Per germline, CDR1 KGHSH and CDR2 LQKENI. The CDR3 region is CASSPVGGGRNGYTF. The CDR3 DNA follows: TGTGCCAGCTCACCAGTGGGTGGGGGCAGGAATGGCTACACCTTC.

This clone was seen just once. This rearrangement joins TRBV5-1 to TRBJ2-3; 9 bases line up with TRBD2. Germline V gene sequence: CDR1 SGHRS, CDR2 YFSETQ. This CDR3 is 17 amino acids long. J gave up 8 bases and V 0 bases, and 13 bases lay outside the gene matches. CDR3 region: CASSLASSGGPGGTQYF. DNA for the CDR3: TGCGCCAGCAGCTTGGCGTCCAGCGGGGGGCCCGGGGGTACGCAGTATTTT. Supplemented by reference TRBV5-1 and TRBJ2-3, the full variable domain reads KAGVTQTPRYLIKTRGQQVTLSCSPISGHRSVSWYQQTPGQGLQFLFEYFSETQRNKGNFPGRFSGRQFSNSRSEMNVSTLELGDSALYLCASSLASSGGPGGTQYFGPGTRLTVL.

The V call is TRBV4-2, the J call TRBJ2-5; 11 nucleotides agree with TRBD2. Germline CDR1 is LGHNA and CDR2 is YNFKEQ. The junction had 15 bases not matched to a gene; V was cut back by 4 bases and J by 11 bases. The CDR3 spans 16 residues. The CDR3 region has the DNA TGTGCCAGCAGCCGAATAATAGCGGGGGGGCTAGAAGAGCAGTACTTC. This encodes CASSRIIAGGLEEQYF.

The V and J genes are TRBV6-1 and TRBJ1-2, with 8 positions matching TRBD1. After removal of 4 bases from V and 8 bases from J, the junction contained 6 bases not matched to a gene. The CDR3 runs 13 residues. Germline values: CDR1 MNHNS, CDR2 SASEGT. The CDR3 DNA reads TGTGCCAGCAGTGGGACAGGGCTAGGGGGCTACACCTTC. As protein: CASSGTGLGGYTF.

This sequence joins TRBV7-2 and TRBJ2-3; no definite D call. This CDR3 spans 16 amino acids. Trimming removed 0 bases at V and 0 bases at J, with 10 bases between. Germline V gene lookup returns CDR1 SGHTA and CDR2 FQGNSA. The CDR3 region has the DNA TGTGCCAGCAGCTTAGCAGTACTATCTAGCACAGATACGCAGTATTTT. Protein: CASSLAVLSSTDTQYF.

The chain uses TRBV6-1 and TRBJ2-7, with D unclear. CDR1 and CDR2 (germline): MNHNS, SASEGT. This CDR3 has 14 amino acids. The V and J ends lost 0 bases and 5 bases respectively, with 11 bases between them. The CDR3 protein is CASSEAGYVNEQYF. The CDR3 DNA reads as TGTGCCAGCAGTGAAGCGGGCTATGTCAACGAGCAGTACTTC.

The V gene is TRBV5-1, the J gene TRBJ1-2; D unresolved. Germline V lookup: CDR1 SGHRS, CDR2 YFSETQ. Between the trimmed V and J ends, which lost 4 bases and 0 bases, there was a span of 19 bases. This CDR3 comprises 17 residues. CDR3 nucleotide sequence: TGCGCCAGCAGCCCCTGGGCCCGGAGCGGCACTAACTATGGCTACACCTTC. Translating it yields CASSPWARSGTNYGYTF.

V usage is TRBV18 and J usage is TRBJ2-7, with D maybe TRBD1 (5 bases). The germline CDR1 and CDR2 sequences are KGHSH and LQKENI. With 5 bases removed from V and 0 bases from J, the gap between germline ends came to 14 bases. This CDR3 is 15 amino acids long. The CDR3 loop reads CASSEWGPSSYEQYF. CDR3 nucleotides: TGTGCCAGCTCAGAGTGGGGCCCCAGCTCCTACGAGCAGTACTTC.

V usage is TRBV5-4 and J usage is TRBJ2-7, with D unresolved. The V gene lost 0 bases and the J gene lost 4 bases, with 8 bases spanning the gap. This CDR3 region has 13 residues. CDR1 and CDR2 (germline): SGHNT, YYREEE (reference sequence). The CDR3 is CASSLGANYEQYF. The CDR3 nucleotides read TGTGCCAGCAGCTTGGGAGCAAATTACGAGCAGTACTTC.

The rearrangement joins TRBV11-2 to TRBJ1-2; a weak D match, TRBD1 (6 bases). The CDR3 loop spans 11 amino acids. Trimming removed 6 bases from V and 7 bases from J, with 9 bases in between. Germline loops: CDR1 SGHAT, CDR2 FQNNGV. The CDR3 DNA is TGTGCCAGCAGGAGGGGGTTTGGCTACACCTTC. The encoded protein is CASRRGFGYTF.

V usage is TRBV19 and J usage is TRBJ1-4; 7 nucleotides align to TRBD1. The CDR3 has 15 residues. CDR1 is LNHDA and CDR2 is SQIVND in the germline V gene (reference sequence). V gave up 3 bases and J gave up 8 bases; unmatched junction bases: 9. CDR3 region: CASSINPGTVEKLFF. CDR3 DNA: TGTGCCAGTAGTATTAATCCCGGGACAGTCGAAAAACTGTTTTTT.

This clone was picked up a small number of times. The V and J genes are TRBV29-1 and TRBJ1-1, with D perhaps TRBD1 (5 bases). Trimming shortened V by 1 base and J by 4 bases, and 7 bases separated the two germline ends. The CDR3 consists of 12 residues. Germline loops: CDR1 SQVTM, CDR2 ANQGSEA. CDR3 region: CSVEGGGTEAFF. The CDR3 coding sequence is TGCAGCGTTGAAGGGGGGGGCACTGAAGCTTTCTTT.

The chain employs TRBV18 and TRBJ2-1; D is undetermined. Deletions cut 3 bases from V and 4 bases from J, with 7 bases between. Germline CDR1 is KGHSH and CDR2 is LQKENI. CDR3 length equals 13 residues. In DNA form, the CDR3 reads TGTGCCAGCTCACCGTGGCCATACAATGAGCAGTTCTTC. Residues: CASSPWPYNEQFF.

The chain employs TRBV9 and TRBJ2-3; 9 bases are a match to TRBD2. The V segment lost 1 base and the J segment 0 bases; nucleotides outside the gene matches: 6. The germline CDR1 and CDR2 sequences are SGDLS and YYNGEE. The CDR3 length is 17 residues. CDR3 in amino acids: CASSVSTAGGSTDTQYF. CDR3 nucleotides: TGTGCCAGCAGCGTATCTACTGCGGGGGGGAGCACAGATACGCAGTATTTT.

CDR3 protein: CASSVGVRLPLQAFF. CDR3 coding DNA: TGTGCCAGCAGCGTAGGGGTGAGACTACCGTTACAAGCTTTCTTT. The gene calls are TRBV9 and TRBJ1-1; D not resolved. With 0 bases removed from V and 9 bases from J, the gap between germline ends came to 18 bases. Germline CDR1 SGDLS, CDR2 YYNGEE. There are 15 residues in the CDR3.

This chain uses TRBV5-1 with TRBJ2-1; the D gene is possibly TRBD2 (6 bases). The CDR3 loop spans 16 amino acids. The ends were cut back, 0 bases at V and 10 bases at J, with 20 bases in the middle. Germline CDR1 and CDR2: SGHRS and YFSETQ. The CDR3 reads CASSLVGDSPRHEQFF. CDR3 sequence (DNA): TGCGCCAGCAGCTTGGTGGGGGACTCCCCCCGTCACGAGCAGTTCTTC.

This chain joins TRBV27 and TRBJ2-5, with 7 bases fitting TRBD1. The CDR3 spans 14 residues. J gave up 1 base and V 7 bases, and 6 bases lay outside the gene matches. In germline, CDR1 is MNHEY, CDR2 SMNVEV (reference sequence). This chain's CDR3 is CASKSRGFQETQYF. CDR3 nucleotides: TGTGCCAGCAAGAGCAGGGGGTTCCAAGAGACCCAGTACTTC.

V is TRBV7-9 and J is TRBJ2-3, with TRBD2 identical over 14 bases. After removal of 2 bases from V and 6 bases from J, the junction contained 7 bases not matched to a gene. CDR3 size: 17 residues. CDR1 and CDR2 (germline): SEHNR, FQNEAQ (reference sequence). The CDR3 DNA is TGTGCCAGCAGCTTAATACGGGGACTAGCGGGGGTTGATACGCAGTATTTT. It encodes CASSLIRGLAGVDTQYF.

J is TRBJ1-1 and V is TRBV5-1; D uncertain. The V gene's germline CDR1 is SGHRS and CDR2 YFSETQ. Trimming cost V 2 bases and J 1 base, with 9 bases left between them. The CDR3 has 14 residues. CDR3 loop: CASSLRDRNTEAFF. Written as DNA, the CDR3 is TGCGCCAGCAGCTTACGGGATCGGAACACTGAAGCTTTCTTT.

About this clone: A read error may produce the germline difference seen at one junction end. The chain employs TRBV7-7 and TRBJ1-4, with a weak D call TRBD1 (5 bases). In germline, CDR1 is SSHAT, CDR2 FNYEAQ (reference sequence). The CDR3 extends over 13 amino acids. In DNA, the CDR3 is TGTGCTAGCAGCCGGGGGGCTAATGAAAAACTGTTTTTT. It encodes CASSRGANEKLFF.

J is TRBJ2-7 and V is TRBV14, with 10 nucleotides matching TRBD1. This CDR3 contains 15 residues. The trim removed 4 bases at V and 6 bases at J, leaving 9 bases unmatched. Looked up from germline, CDR1 is SGHDN and CDR2 is FVKESK. The DNA of the CDR3 is TGTGCCAGCAGCCTTAGGGACAGGGGACGAAGCGAGCAGTACTTC. It encodes CASSLRDRGRSEQYF.

This chain uses TRBV7-3 with TRBJ2-3, with 14 nucleotides matching TRBD2. This CDR3 spans 17 amino acids. V lost 4 bases, J lost 5 bases, and 8 bases stayed unmatched. Germline V gene data show CDR1 as SGHTA and CDR2 as FQGTGA. The CDR3 coding sequence is TGTGCCAGCAGCTCGCCCCCCGGACTAGCGGGGGGAGATACGCAGTATTTT. Amino acid sequence: CASSSPPGLAGGDTQYF.

In this sample, this clone turned up once. This chain connects TRBV6-6 to TRBJ2-5; 8 bases align to TRBD1. This CDR3 has 16 amino acids. The ends lost 2 bases at V and 2 bases at J; junction bases unmatched: 7. Germline V CDR1 and CDR2: MNHNY, SVGAGI (reference sequence). The DNA for the CDR3 is TGTGCCAGCAGTTACCCCGGACAGGGTAAACAAGAGACCCAGTACTTC. Residues: CASSYPGQGKQETQYF.

This chain connects TRBV9 to TRBJ2-5, with 8 bases that match TRBD1. The CDR3 has 13 amino acids. Per the germline V gene, CDR1 is SGDLS and CDR2 is YYNGEE. The V segment lost 4 bases and the J segment 4 bases; nucleotides outside the gene matches: 3. The CDR3 spells CASSSRGLETQYF. The DNA of the CDR3 is TGTGCCAGCAGCTCCAGGGGGCTAGAGACCCAGTACTTC.

The CDR3 nucleotides are TGCGCCAGCAGCCAAGCCGGGCGGGATAATTCACCCCTCCACTTT. As protein: CASSQAGRDNSPLHF. The chain carries TRBV4-1 and TRBJ1-6; no clear D gene. CDR1 and CDR2 (germline): MGHRA, YSYEKL. The CDR3 spans 15 residues. Trimming took 1 base from V and 5 from J, leaving 9 bases between them.

Comment on this clone: The CDR3 carries no conserved terminal phenylalanine or tryptophan, so it likely arises from a read error. V is TRBV5-6 and J is TRBJ1-5; TRBD1 is a possible D gene (5 bases). There are 14 residues in the CDR3. The germline V and J ends were trimmed by 5 bases and 3 bases, with 12 bases remaining between them. Germline V CDR1 and CDR2: SGHDT, YYEEEE. This chain's CDR3 is CASSMTATNQPQHL. DNA of the CDR3: TGTGCCAGCAGTATGACAGCCACCAATCAGCCCCAGCATCTT.